What follows describes a single T cell receptor beta chain. The sample comes from a study of blood T cell repertoires in COVID-19. Generated by immunoSEQ multiplex PCR, the TCRdb table keeps only in-frame clones and is missing some. The table has approximately 130,000 clones, around 86% seen once; the top ten hold 18%. The CDR3 length is 15 residues. Germline V gene lookup returns CDR1 MNHEY and CDR2 SVGAGI. V lost 4 bases and J 2 bases, leaving 15 bases between the germline ends. J is TRBJ2-7 and V is TRBV6-5; D may be TRBD2 (5 bases). The sample taken for sequencing was peripheral blood. This clonotype was obtained from a woman aged 50 to 65 who had recovered from COVID-19. The CDR3 coding sequence is TGTGCCAGCAGTTTCGACTACGACCTAACCTACGAGCAGTACTTC. This sequence encodes CASSFDYDLTYEQYF.